This T cell receptor (beta chain) came from a study of cytomegalovirus exposure and HLA in healthy donors (dated by TCRdb to about 2017). Regarding the research as a whole: In an earlier analysis of approximately 500 of the donors, around 300 Gb of sequence data and 90 million to 120 million unique TCR beta sequences from 150 million to 200 million T cells were reported. A few DR-DQ haplotypes were treated as single units for association and clustering because of strong linkage in the cohort. HLA typing included class I and class II loci at four-digit resolution. Every discovery cohort repertoire had been produced on one sequencing platform. Alongside the repertoire data, information on donor age, sex, ethnicity and CMV serostatus was compiled. The study profiled the T cell repertoires of more than 500 subjects by immunosequencing and related them to cytomegalovirus serostatus. Besides the first cohort of 666 subjects, a separate validation cohort made up of roughly 120 different subjects was used. The study aimed to test whether signatures of past pathogen exposure could be identified by cataloging public T cell receptors. An early release covering some 640 HLA-typed donors comprised approximately 300 gigabases of sequencing data and roughly 86 million unique TCR sequences. Of the 350 to 400 genotyped donors, roughly 85% fell in the genetic ancestry cluster associated with self-reported Caucasian donors. On average, roughly 250,000 unique TCR beta nucleotide sequences were sequenced per donor among roughly 430 genotyped donors of the cohort, with roughly 18% of those sequences being non-productive. In a later genetic analysis, genome-wide SNP genotypes for about three fifths of the 666 donors were used, and that subset was treated as a discovery cohort. To decide whether each TCR beta V gene segment behaved as functional or pseudogenic, an earlier analysis of 587 of the donors relied on high-throughput TCR beta sequencing. To predict cytomegalovirus infection status, the study brought together high-throughput TCR immunosequencing, statistical association of individual TCRs with disease status, and machine learning. Typing coverage differed by locus: A, B, C, DRB1 and DQB1 were typed in about 620-640 donors, DQA1 in about 560, DPA1 in approximately 610, and DPB1 in approximately 450. The later analysis used no new phenotypic data to find candidate immune exposures, relying instead on TCR beta sequences and their occurrence across donors. To study patterns of TCR occurrence, a later analysis re-analyzed previously published TCR beta repertoires from just over 650 donors and added high-resolution HLA genotyping. General study outcomes and caveats: A later analysis found that most CMV-associated TCR beta chains appeared HLA-restricted, with HLA associations seemingly driven largely by CMV exposure. Compared with the roughly 600-donor mean, donors in an Asian-associated ancestry cluster had fewer N-insertions in productive TCRs, according to a later genetic analysis. For the cohort, immune exposure information was limited to CMV serostatus. Some IMGT-functional V segments, including TRBV6-2 and TRBV6-3, could not be told apart with the 87-base-pair reads, so those segments were excluded. Broadly in line with IMGT annotations, most TCR beta V segments showed up in productive rearrangements about 87% or about 30% of the time in an earlier analysis of some 590 of the donors. Most TCR sequences were observed very rarely across donors, whereas some public TCRs were present in many individuals. According to the authors, the approach could potentially be generalized to other disease states and immunological phenotypes. Three of the identified cytomegalovirus-associated TCR beta chains were confirmed in vitro to be specific for cytomegalovirus antigens. A cluster of highly shared sequence variants was judged likely to be a technical artifact of the sequencing pipeline. According to a later analysis, TCR association rates differed among HLA loci, with DRB1 alleles showing the most associated TCRs and HLA-C alleles showing the fewest. Linkage disequilibrium might explain the correlated functional status among segregating V segments, but an unknown experimental factor could not be ruled out. A further reported finding was that TCR beta sequences accurately predicted the HLA-A and HLA-B alleles for most subjects in the first cohort. When HLA alleles, especially DR and DQ, strongly co-occurred, attributing TCR associations to individual alleles was difficult. Approximately 18 rarely observed V segments, including chromosome 9 orphons, were excluded from the earlier analysis of several hundred of the donors because counts were too low. The cohort was sequenced for TCR beta chains only, and without alpha or paired-chain data the features that could be detected were limited. Presence/absence analyses assumed roughly uniform sequencing depth across donors, an assumption that may not hold. At a false discovery rate of 0.05, a later analysis linked around 15,000 TCR beta sequences to specific HLA alleles. Because some donors lacked HLA typing at each locus, the association tests relied only on the typed subset. In the study, some 160 TCR beta chains were listed as associated with cytomegalovirus. Several of the top co-occurrence clusters appeared to be linked to parvovirus B19, influenza, CMV and Epstein-Barr virus, according to a later analysis. An association between a missense DCLRE1C variant and V-gene and J-gene trimming of TCR beta chains was found in a later genetic analysis and replicated in an independent cohort. In a later analysis, HLA-associated TCR beta chains showed more clonal expansion and lower generation probabilities than non-associated chains that were equally common. The classifier was reported to diagnose cytomegalovirus status with high specificity and sensitivity in both the original cohort and the validation cohort.

In total, 500 to 700 healthy bone marrow donors made up the cohort. Cohort members were all nominally healthy when sampled, although unrecorded immune exposures were likely present. The donor was CMV seronegative and was included in the group of hundreds of seronegative cohort members. A peripheral blood sample was provided by each donor, and peripheral blood mononuclear cells were used for TCR beta sequencing. The Qiagen DNeasy Blood Extraction Kit was used to extract genomic DNA from the blood cell samples. Reading the germline V gene (reference sequence) gives CDR1 MNHEY and CDR2 SMNVEV. Spanning cysteine to phenylalanine, the CDR3 consists of 14 amino acids. Only the CDR3 portion is preserved as DNA: 42 bases, with reading frame beginning at the first base. Trimming accounts for 5 bases at V and 7 bases at J, while the number of junction bases matched to no gene is 2. Library preparation was by the immunoSEQ multiplex PCR assay. A mixture of 60 forward primers for TCR Vbeta segments and 13 reverse primers for TCR Jbeta segments was used in the multiplex PCR. The CDR3 region of rearranged TCR beta genes was amplified from genomic DNA with a multiplex PCR assay. The amplified TCR beta libraries were sequenced on the Illumina HiSeq System as 87-base-pair reads. Under the source paper's analysis protocol: Across the 500 to 700 repertoires, a later analysis counted 75 million to 90 million unique TCR beta chains, roughly 11 million of which were shared by at least two donors. To remove PCR and sequencing errors, raw reads were error-corrected and collapsed into unique sequences using a nearest-neighbor algorithm that merged closely related sequences. V, D and J gene segments were assigned by aligning CDR3 sequences to IMGT reference sequences. Each retained sequence needed at least a six-nucleotide match to both a V gene segment and a J gene segment. Rearrangements were called productive when the CDR3 lacked stop codons and stayed in frame with V and J; all others were non-productive. Following IMGT convention, CDR3 was defined as the stretch from the second conserved V-encoded cysteine up to the conserved J-encoded phenylalanine. The earlier analysis of a few hundred of the donors excluded any sequence lacking an unambiguous match to a single V gene segment. An earlier analysis of 587 of the donors called V segments functional above 56.7% productive rearrangements and segregating when the between-donor standard deviation exceeded 5%. To diagnose cytomegalovirus status from the catalog of TCR beta chain sequences, a statistical classification framework was built. A later analysis assigned V and J genes by comparing TCR nucleotide sequences with IMGT/GENE-DB human TR gene sequences. In a later analysis, CDR3 sequences and most-parsimonious VDJ recombination scenarios were assigned using the TCRdist pipeline. A later analysis defined each TCR beta chain by its CDR3 amino acid sequence plus V-gene family, and excluded reads lacking a unique V-gene family. To address suspected cross-contamination and a sequencing artifact, a later analysis removed approximately 590 highly shared, low-generation-probability nucleotide sequences. In a later analysis, a clonal expansion index was calculated for each public chain from normalized within-repertoire ranks of inferred template counts. A later analysis computed generation probabilities with a VDJ recombination model fitted to out-of-frame rearrangements, and checked the results against IGoR. In a later analysis, hypergeometric tests were used to score TCR-TCR, TCR-HLA and TCR-CMV co-occurrence, with a repertoire-size bias correction applied to TCR pairs. False discovery rates were estimated in a later analysis by permuting HLA or CMV assignments 20 times. In a later analysis, co-occurring TCRs were grouped with DBSCAN, and TCRdist sequence similarity was added when clustering was performed within HLA-allele-positive subsets. Repertoires with fewer than 30,000 or more than 120,000 public chains, plus five repertoires with anomalous nucleotide sharing, were excluded from co-occurrence clustering. The source is immuneACCESS, and TCRdb retained only in-frame sequences with V and J called. Part of the clones is not carried over; for the studies checked, unresolved V genes explain less than half of this, and the remainder is unexplained. V and J calls and clone size come straight from that table; D and trimming were deduced from the DNA. The sample contains more than 250,000 clones, over 85% of them found a single time. 2% to 3% of the sample comes from the top ten.

On this clone itself: Its antigen is currently not known. Nothing much larger sits one base from this clone, and base qualities are not available.

This receptor chain uses TRBV27 and TRBJ2-1; 13 bases in the junction line up with TRBD2. This TCR came from a woman aged 18-29 years in good health and CMV-seronegative. Sequenced material: PBMCs. The DNA sequence is as follows: TGTGCCAGCAGTCAACTAGCGGGGGGGAATGAGCAGTTCTTC. It specifies CASSQLAGGNEQFF.